This TCR beta chain came from a study of cytomegalovirus exposure and HLA in healthy donors. Study-wide context: Falling in the Caucasian-associated ancestry cluster were about four fifths of under 450 genotyped donors. Points from the study as a whole: It was fewer than 200 TCR beta chains that were listed as cytomegalovirus-associated.

Points on this clone: Its target is not known.

Those who donated were healthy bone marrow donors. J lost 4 bases, V lost 4 bases, and 13 bases had no gene match. CDR1 and CDR2 from the germline V gene are MGHDK and SYGVNS. This CDR3 region has 17 residues. Amplification used 60 Vbeta primers and 13 Jbeta primers. Methods used by the authors: Unique TCR beta chains totaled some 81 million in a later count, with roughly 10 million of them shared. The data were produced by immunoSEQ multiplex PCR, yet TCRdb's version contains in-frame clones alone and is incomplete. The V and J calls and clone size are taken from that table; D and trimming were inferred from the DNA. Of around 130,000 clones listed, just over 75% were seen once; the top ten hold about 1.8%.

The receptor comes from a woman aged 50 to 60 in good health and CMV-seronegative. The sample taken for sequencing was PBMCs. The rearrangement uses TRBV25-1 and TRBJ2-1; 7 bases are a match to TRBD1. CDR3: CASSGLPRDRPYNEQFF. CDR3 sequence (DNA): TGTGCCAGCAGTGGTCTCCCCCGGGACAGACCGTACAATGAGCAGTTCTTC.